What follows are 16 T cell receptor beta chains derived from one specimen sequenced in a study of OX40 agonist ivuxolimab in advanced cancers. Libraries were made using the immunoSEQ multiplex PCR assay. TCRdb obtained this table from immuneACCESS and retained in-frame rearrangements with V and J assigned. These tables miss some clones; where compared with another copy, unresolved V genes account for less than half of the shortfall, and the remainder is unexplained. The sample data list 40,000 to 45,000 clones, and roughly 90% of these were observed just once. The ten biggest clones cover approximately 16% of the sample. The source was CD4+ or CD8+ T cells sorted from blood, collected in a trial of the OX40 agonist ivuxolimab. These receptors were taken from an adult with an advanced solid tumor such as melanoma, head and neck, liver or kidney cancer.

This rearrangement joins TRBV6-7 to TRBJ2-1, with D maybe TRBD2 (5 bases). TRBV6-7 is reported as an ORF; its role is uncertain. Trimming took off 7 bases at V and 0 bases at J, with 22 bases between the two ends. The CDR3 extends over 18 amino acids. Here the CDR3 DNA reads TGTGCCAGCACCCTAAGCCCGACGGTTAGCGACTCCTACAATGAGCAGTTCTTC. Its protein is CASTLSPTVSDSYNEQFF.

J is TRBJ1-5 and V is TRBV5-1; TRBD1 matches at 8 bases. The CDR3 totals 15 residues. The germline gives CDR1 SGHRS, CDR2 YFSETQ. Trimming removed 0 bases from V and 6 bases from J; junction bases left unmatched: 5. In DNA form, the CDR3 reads TGCGCCAGCAGCTTGGCGCAGGGGGCCATTCAGCCCCAGCATTTT. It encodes CASSLAQGAIQPQHF.

The CDR3 DNA sequence: TGTGCCAGCAGCTTAGTGGGTTTCTCCTACGAGCAGTACTTC. This encodes CASSLVGFSYEQYF. The rearrangement links TRBV7-9 to TRBJ2-7, with D unclear. The CDR3 runs to 14 residues. Germline assignment: CDR1 SEHNR and CDR2 FQNEAQ (reference sequence). V was shortened by 1 base and J by 0 bases, with 7 bases between the two germline ends.

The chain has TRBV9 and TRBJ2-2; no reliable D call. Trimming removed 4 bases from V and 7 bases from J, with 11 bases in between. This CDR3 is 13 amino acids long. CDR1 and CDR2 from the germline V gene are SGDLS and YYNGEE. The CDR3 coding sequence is TGTGCCAGCAGCCCCGAGACCGGCGGGGAGCTGTTTTTT. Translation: CASSPETGGELFF.

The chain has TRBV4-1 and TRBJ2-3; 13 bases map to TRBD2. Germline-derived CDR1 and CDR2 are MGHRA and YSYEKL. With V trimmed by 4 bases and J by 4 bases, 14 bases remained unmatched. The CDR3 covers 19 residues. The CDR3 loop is CASSPSGLAGPQVPDTQYF. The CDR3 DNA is TGCGCCAGCAGCCCGTCGGGACTAGCGGGACCTCAAGTACCAGATACGCAGTATTTT.

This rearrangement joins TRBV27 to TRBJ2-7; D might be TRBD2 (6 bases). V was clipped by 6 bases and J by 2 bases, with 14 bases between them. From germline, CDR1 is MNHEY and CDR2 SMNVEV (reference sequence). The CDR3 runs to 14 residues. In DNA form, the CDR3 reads TGTGCCAGCAGCGGAGTTGGAGGGGCCTACGAGCAGTACTTC. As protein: CASSGVGGAYEQYF.

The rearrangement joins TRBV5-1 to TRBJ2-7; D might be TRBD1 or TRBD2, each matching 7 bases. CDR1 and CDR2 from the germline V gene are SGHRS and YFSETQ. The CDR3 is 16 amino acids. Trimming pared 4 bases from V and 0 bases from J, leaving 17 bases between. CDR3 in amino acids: CASSDGGGQSSYEQYF. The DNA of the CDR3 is TGCGCCAGCAGCGACGGCGGGGGACAGAGCTCCTACGAGCAGTACTTC.

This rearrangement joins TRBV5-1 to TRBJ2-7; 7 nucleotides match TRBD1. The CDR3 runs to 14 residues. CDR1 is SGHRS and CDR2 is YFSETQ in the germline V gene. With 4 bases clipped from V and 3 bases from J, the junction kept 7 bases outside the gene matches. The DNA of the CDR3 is TGCGCCAGCAGCCCCCGGGACAGAAGCTACGAGCAGTACTTC. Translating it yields CASSPRDRSYEQYF.

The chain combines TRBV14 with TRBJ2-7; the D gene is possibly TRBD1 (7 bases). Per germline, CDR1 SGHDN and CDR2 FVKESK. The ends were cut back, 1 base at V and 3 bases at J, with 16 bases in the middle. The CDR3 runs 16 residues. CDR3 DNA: TGTGCCAGCAGCCAAGGAGTGGGAGGACAGGACTACGAGCAGTACTTC. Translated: CASSQGVGGQDYEQYF. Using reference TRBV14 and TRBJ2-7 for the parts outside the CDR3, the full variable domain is EAGVTQFPSHSVIEKGQTVTLRCDPISGHDNLYWYRRVMGKEIKFLLHFVKESKQDESGMPNNRFLAERTGGTYSTLKVQPAELEDSGVYFCASSQGVGGQDYEQYFGPGTRLTVT.

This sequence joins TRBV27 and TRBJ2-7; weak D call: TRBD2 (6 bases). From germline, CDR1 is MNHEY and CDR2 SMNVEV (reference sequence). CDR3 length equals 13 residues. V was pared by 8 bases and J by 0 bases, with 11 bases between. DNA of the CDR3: TGTGCCAGCGGCTACGGGAGCTCCTACGAGCAGTACTTC. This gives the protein CASGYGSSYEQYF.

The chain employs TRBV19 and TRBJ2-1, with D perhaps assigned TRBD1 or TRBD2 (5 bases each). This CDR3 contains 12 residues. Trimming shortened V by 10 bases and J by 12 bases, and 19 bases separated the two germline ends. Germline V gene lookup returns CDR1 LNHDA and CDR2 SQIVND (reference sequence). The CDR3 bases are TGTGCCACCTCCGGGGCAATGGGGTTGCAGTTCTTC. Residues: CATSGAMGLQFF.

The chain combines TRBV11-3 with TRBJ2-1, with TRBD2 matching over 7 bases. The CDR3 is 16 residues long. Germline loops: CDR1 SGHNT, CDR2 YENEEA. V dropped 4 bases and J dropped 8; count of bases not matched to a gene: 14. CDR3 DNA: TGTGCCAGCAGCTCCCTCACCAGGACTAGTAGGGATGAGCAGTTCTTC. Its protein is CASSSLTRTSRDEQFF.

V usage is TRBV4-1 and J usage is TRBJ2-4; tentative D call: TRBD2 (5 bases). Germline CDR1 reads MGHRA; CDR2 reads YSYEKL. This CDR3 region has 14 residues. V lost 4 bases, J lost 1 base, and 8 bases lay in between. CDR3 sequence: CASSLSEAKNIQYF. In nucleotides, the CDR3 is TGCGCCAGCAGCCTTAGCGAGGCCAAAAACATTCAGTACTTC.

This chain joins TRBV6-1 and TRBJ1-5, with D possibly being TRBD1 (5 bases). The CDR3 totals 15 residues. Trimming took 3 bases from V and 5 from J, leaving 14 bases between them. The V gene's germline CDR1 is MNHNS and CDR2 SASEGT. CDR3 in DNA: TGTGCCAGCAGTGACTCCGGCGAGGGGTATCAGCCCCAGCATTTT. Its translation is CASSDSGEGYQPQHF.

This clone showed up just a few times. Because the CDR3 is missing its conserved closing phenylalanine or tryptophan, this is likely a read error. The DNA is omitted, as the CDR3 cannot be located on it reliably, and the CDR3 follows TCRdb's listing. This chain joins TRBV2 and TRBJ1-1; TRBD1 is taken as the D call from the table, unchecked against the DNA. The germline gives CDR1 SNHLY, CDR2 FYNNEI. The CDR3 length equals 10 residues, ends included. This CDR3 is CASSMGHLTL.

For the CDR3, the DNA is TGTGCCAGCAGGGCAACAGGGAGTAGCACTGAAGCTTTCTTT. This encodes CASRATGSSTEAFF. V is TRBV28 and J is TRBJ1-1; D is possibly TRBD1 (6 bases). The CDR3 runs to 14 residues. Deletions cut 6 bases from V and 4 bases from J, with 15 bases between. Germline assignment: CDR1 MDHEN and CDR2 SYDVKM.